The text below deals with one T cell receptor beta chain. Profiling relied on immunoSEQ multiplex PCR, and the TCRdb table lists in-frame clones only, not all of them. The sample holds 150,000 to 200,000 clones, 77% seen once. J gave up 5 bases and V 4 bases, and 9 bases lay outside the gene matches. Germline-derived CDR1 and CDR2 are SGHRS and YFSETQ. The CDR3 contains 16 residues. These data are taken from a study of blood T cell repertoires in COVID-19. The chain couples TRBV5-1 to TRBJ1-6; 7 nucleotides match TRBD1. The sequence was obtained from a man in his 70s with acute or convalescent COVID-19. Sequencing input: peripheral blood. CDR3 loop: CASSPEAGTDNSPLHF. In DNA form, the CDR3 reads TGCGCCAGCAGCCCCGAGGCCGGGACAGATAATTCACCCCTCCACTTT.